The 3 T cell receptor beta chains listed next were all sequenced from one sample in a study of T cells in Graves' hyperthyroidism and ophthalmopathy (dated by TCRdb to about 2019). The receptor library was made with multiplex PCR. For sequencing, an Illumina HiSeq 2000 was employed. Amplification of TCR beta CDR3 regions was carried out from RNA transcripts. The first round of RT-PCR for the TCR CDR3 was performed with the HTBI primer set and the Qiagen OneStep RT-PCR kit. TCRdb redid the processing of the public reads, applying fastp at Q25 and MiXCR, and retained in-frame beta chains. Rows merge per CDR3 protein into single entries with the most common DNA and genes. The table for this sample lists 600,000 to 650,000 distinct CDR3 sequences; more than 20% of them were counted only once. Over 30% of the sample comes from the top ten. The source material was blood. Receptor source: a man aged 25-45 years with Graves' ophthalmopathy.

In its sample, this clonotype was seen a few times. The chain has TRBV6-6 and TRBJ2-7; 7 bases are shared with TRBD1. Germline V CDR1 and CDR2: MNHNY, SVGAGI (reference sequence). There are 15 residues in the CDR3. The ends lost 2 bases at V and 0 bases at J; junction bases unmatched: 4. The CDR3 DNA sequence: TGTGCCAGCAGTTACACGGACAGGAGCTCCTACGAGCAGTACTTC. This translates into CASSYTDRSSYEQYF.

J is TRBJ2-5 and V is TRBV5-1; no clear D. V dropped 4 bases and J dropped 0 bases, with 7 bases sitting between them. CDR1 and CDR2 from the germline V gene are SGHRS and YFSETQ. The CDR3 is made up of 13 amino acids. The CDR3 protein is CASSVQNQETQYF. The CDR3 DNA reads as TGCGCCAGCAGCGTACAGAACCAAGAGACCCAGTACTTC.

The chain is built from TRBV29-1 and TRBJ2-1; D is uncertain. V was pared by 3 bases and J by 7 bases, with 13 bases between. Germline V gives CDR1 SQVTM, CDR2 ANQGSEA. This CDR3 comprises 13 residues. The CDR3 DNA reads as TGCAGCGTTGACTCGGATTTTAAGAATGAGCAGTTCTTC. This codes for CSVDSDFKNEQFF.